The table lists the clone carrying this TCR beta chain with a few counts. The target antigen is unknown. The sample is drawn from a study of neurological immune-mediated disorders. 5'RACE with 10-nucleotide random UMIs generated the cDNA. TCRdb reprocessed the 5' RACE reads via MiXCR and lists one record per CDR3 protein. Of around 29,000 distinct CDR3 sequences detected, 5.5% to 7% appear once; the ten largest clones hold roughly 1.9%. Healthy controls consisted of blood bank volunteers in Maryland, USA. CD4+ or CD8+ T cells at a count of about a million served as input for the sorted libraries. Regarding the study as a whole: None of the CDR3 amino acid sequences of expanded clones recurred across subjects, suggesting private repertoires in all groups.

Germline CDR1 DFQATT, CDR2 SNEGSKA (reference sequence). V dropped 5 bases and J dropped 12 bases, with 20 bases sitting between them. The CDR3 has 13 residues. V and J are TRBV20-1 and TRBJ2-1; the D is unclear. The clonotype was recovered from a woman between 50 and 59 years old in good health. The material sequenced was CD4+ T cells from blood. The CDR3, as DNA: TGCAGTGCTTTATTATACGGTAGTTTCGGGCAGTTCTTC. Protein product: CSALLYGSFGQFF.